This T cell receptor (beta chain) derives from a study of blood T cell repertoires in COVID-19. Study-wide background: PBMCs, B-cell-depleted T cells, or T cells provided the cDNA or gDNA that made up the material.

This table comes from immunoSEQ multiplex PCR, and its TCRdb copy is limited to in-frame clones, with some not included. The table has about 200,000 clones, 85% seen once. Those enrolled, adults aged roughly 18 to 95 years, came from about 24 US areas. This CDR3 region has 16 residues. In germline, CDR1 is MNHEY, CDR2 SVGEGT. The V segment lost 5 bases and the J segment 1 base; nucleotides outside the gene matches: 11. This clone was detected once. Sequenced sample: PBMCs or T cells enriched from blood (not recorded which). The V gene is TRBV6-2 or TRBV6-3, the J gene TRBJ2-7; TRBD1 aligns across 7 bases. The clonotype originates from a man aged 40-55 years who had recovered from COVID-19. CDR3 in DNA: TGTGCCAGCAGTGCCCTTGACAGGGTCTATTCCTACGAGCAGTACTTC. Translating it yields CASSALDRVYSYEQYF.